This TCR beta chain stems from a study of OX40 agonist ivuxolimab in advanced cancers. Sequenced by immunoSEQ multiplex PCR; TCRdb stores in-frame clones only, minus some. The table shows about 64,000 clones, with around 80% occurring only once. General study findings and limits: Compared with CD4+, CD8+ T cells on average had more expanded clones.

Points on this clone: Its antigen is not identified.

Germline CDR1 and CDR2: MRHNA and SNTAGT. With V trimmed by 5 bases and J by 7 bases, 10 bases remained unmatched. CDR3 size: 14 residues. The chain links TRBV6-4 to TRBJ1-1; 7 bases are shared with TRBD1. Material: CD4+ or CD8+ T cells sorted from blood, obtained in a trial of the OX40 agonist ivuxolimab. The sequence came from an adult with an advanced solid tumor such as melanoma, head and neck, liver or kidney cancer. The CDR3 DNA reads as TGTGCCAGCAGTTCACAGGGGCATTCTGGTGAAGCTTTCTTT. This encodes CASSSQGHSGEAFF.